The sequence of this T cell receptor beta chain was determined in a study of metastatic and nonmetastatic thyroid tumors. Germline trimming cut 2 bases from V and 1 base from J; bases unmatched to any gene: 6. The CDR3 loop spans 18 amino acids. Germline values: CDR1 SGHVS, CDR2 FNYEAQ. Each patient went into thyroid surgery without having received any treatment. In the original workflow: The study's classifier, a distant-metastasis tool for papillary thyroid cancer, was built using CDR3 differences across clinicopathological groups. TCRdb re-called clones from the PCR reads using MiXCR. These V and J calls rely on TCRdb rather than the paper's analysis. Counted here are approximately 16,000 clones, 10% to 15% occurring once; the ten biggest clones make up about 30%.

The chain is built from TRBV7-6 and TRBJ2-7; 15 bases fit TRBD2. The TCR originated in a female donor with papillary thyroid cancer or a benign thyroid nodule (not recorded which). Some clones in this sample may be carry-over from other donors' samples. Sample: blood. This CDR3 is CASSLFAGTSGGSYEQYF. CDR3 nucleotide sequence: TGTGCCAGCAGCTTATTTGCGGGGACTAGCGGGGGGTCCTACGAGCAGTACTTC.